One sample yielded the 5 T cell receptor beta chains listed below, sequenced in a study of shared clonotypes between healthy human individuals. TCRdb keeps only in-frame clones here, not all; method: immunoSEQ multiplex PCR. The data hold some 1 million clones, with about 76% observed a single time. Sequenced: memory CD4+ T cells sorted from blood. Subset indicated: CD45RA-negative fraction. All receptors derive from a man between 18 and 35 years old in good health.

In the case of this clone: The sample carries other DNA sequences with the same CDR3. This chain uses TRBV5-1 with TRBJ2-7; D ambiguous. Germline V gives CDR1 SGHRS, CDR2 YFSETQ. V lost 0 bases and J lost 0, with 7 bases in between. This CDR3 spans 14 amino acids. The CDR3 DNA reads TGCGCCAGCAGCTTGGGCGGCAGCTCCTACGAGCAGTACTTC. Its protein is CASSLGGSSYEQYF.

This clone turned up a few times. J is TRBJ1-2 and V is TRBV11-2; the D gene is possibly TRBD1 (6 bases). V was pared by 6 bases and J by 3 bases, with 11 bases between. The CDR3 runs to 13 residues. Germline V gene data show CDR1 as SGHAT and CDR2 as FQNNGV. Written as DNA, the CDR3 is TGTGCCAGCAGTCAGGACAGCCACTATGGCTACACCTTC. It codes for CASSQDSHYGYTF.

To note about this clone: Sequence at one end of the junction differs from germline and may be a read error. The chain employs TRBV11-2 and TRBJ2-5; the D gene is possibly TRBD2 (5 bases). The CDR3 length is 13 residues. The germline CDR1 and CDR2 sequences are SGHAT and FQNNGV. Here the CDR3 reads CASSIEGGKTQYF. The CDR3 DNA is TGTGCCAGCAGCATAGAGGGTGGGAAGACCCAGTACTTC.

The chain has TRBV10-3 and TRBJ1-2; D is unresolved. This CDR3 spans 16 amino acids. Per germline, CDR1 ENHRY and CDR2 SYGVKD. Between the trimmed V and J ends, which lost 2 bases and 5 bases, there was a span of 18 bases. The CDR3: CAISETPDGPMYGYTF. For the CDR3, the DNA is TGTGCCATCAGTGAGACCCCGGACGGTCCTATGTATGGCTACACCTTC.

In this sample, this clone turned up once. V is TRBV27 and J is TRBJ2-7; TRBD1 agrees at 7 bases. Germline CDR1 and CDR2: MNHEY and SMNVEV (reference sequence). The V and J ends lost 2 bases and 3 bases, in that order; junction bases with no gene match: 7. This CDR3 spans 15 amino acids. The CDR3 region has the DNA TGTGCCAGCAGTTTAAAGGGGGCGCCCCTCTACGAGCAGTACTTC. Translated, it gives CASSLKGAPLYEQYF.